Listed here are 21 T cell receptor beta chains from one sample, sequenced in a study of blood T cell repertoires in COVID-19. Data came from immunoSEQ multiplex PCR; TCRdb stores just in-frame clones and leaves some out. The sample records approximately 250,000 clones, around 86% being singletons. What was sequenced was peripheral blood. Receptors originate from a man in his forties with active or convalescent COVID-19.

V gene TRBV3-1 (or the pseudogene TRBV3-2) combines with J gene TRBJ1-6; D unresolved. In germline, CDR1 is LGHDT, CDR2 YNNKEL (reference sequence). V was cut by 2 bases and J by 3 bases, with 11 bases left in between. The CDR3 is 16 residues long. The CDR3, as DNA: TGTGCCAGCAGCCAATTAGGAGAACGCTATAATTCACCCCTCCACTTT. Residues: CASSQLGERYNSPLHF.

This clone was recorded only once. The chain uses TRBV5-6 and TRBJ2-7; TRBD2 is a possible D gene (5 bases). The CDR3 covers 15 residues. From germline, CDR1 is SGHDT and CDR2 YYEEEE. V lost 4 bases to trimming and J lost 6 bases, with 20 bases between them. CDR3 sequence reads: CASSPLGSAGGEQYF. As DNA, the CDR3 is TGTGCCAGCAGCCCATTGGGGTCGGCGGGTGGCGAGCAGTACTTC.

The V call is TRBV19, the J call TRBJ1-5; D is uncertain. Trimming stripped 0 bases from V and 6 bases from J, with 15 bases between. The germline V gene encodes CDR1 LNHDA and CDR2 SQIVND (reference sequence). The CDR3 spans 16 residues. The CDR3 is CASSIEAPGGGQPQHF. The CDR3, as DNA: TGTGCCAGTAGTATAGAGGCCCCCGGAGGAGGTCAGCCCCAGCATTTT.

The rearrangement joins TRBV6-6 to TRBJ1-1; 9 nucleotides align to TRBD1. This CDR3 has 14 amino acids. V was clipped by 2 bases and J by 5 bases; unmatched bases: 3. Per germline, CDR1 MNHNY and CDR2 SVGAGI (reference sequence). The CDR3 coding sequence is TGTGCCAGCAGTTACGACAGGGGGGAGACTGAAGCTTTCTTT. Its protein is CASSYDRGETEAFF.

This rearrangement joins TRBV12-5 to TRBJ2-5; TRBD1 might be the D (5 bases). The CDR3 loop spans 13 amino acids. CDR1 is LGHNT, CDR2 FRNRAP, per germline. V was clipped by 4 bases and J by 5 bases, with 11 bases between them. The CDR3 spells CASGSGYRETQYF. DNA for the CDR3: TGTGCTAGTGGTTCGGGTTACAGGGAGACCCAGTACTTC.

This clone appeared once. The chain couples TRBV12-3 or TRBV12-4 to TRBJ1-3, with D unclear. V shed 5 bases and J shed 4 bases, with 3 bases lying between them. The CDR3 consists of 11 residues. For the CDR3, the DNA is TGTGCCAGCAGTACAGGAAACACCATATATTTT. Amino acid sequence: CASSTGNTIYF.

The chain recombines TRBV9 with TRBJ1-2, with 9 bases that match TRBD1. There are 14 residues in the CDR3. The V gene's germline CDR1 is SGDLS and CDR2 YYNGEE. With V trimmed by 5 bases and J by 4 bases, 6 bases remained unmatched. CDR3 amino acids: CASSRQGDSYGYTF. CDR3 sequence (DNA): TGTGCCAGCAGTAGACAGGGGGATAGCTATGGCTACACCTTC.

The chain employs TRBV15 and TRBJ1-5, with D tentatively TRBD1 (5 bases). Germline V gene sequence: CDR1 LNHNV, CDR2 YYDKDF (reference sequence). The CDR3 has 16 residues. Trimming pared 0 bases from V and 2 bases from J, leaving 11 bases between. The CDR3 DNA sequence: TGTGCCACCAGCAGAGATGGGGGGGGTGGCAATCAGCCCCAGCATTTT. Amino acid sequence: CATSRDGGGGNQPQHF.

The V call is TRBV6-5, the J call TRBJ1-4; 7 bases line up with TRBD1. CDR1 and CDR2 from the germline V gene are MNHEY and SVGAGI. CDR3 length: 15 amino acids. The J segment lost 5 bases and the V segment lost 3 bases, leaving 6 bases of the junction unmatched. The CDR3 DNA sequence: TGTGCCAGCAGTTATATAGGGACAGAAAATGAAAAACTGTTTTTT. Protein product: CASSYIGTENEKLFF.

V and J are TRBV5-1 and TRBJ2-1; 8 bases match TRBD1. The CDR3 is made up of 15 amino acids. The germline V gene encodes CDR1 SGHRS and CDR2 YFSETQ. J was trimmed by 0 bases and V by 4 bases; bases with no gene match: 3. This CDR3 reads CASSQTGGSYNEQFF. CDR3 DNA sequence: TGCGCCAGCAGCCAAACAGGGGGCTCCTACAATGAGCAGTTCTTC.

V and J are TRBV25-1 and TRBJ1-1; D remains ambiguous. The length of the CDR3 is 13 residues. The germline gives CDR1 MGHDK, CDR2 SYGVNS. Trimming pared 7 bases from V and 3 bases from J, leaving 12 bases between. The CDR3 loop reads CASIKRDDTEAFF. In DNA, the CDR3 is TGTGCCAGCATTAAGAGGGATGACACTGAAGCTTTCTTT. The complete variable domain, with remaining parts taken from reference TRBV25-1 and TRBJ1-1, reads EADIYQTPRYLVIGTGKKITLECSQTMGHDKMYWYQQDPGMELHLIHYSYGVNSTEKGDLSSESTVSRIRTEHFPLTLESARPSHTSQYLCASIKRDDTEAFFGQGTRLTVV.

The CDR3 DNA reads TGTGCCAGCAGTTCAGGGACAGTTGAAAAACTGTTTTTT. Amino acids: CASSSGTVEKLFF. The chain joins TRBV7-9 to TRBJ1-4, with 7 bases identical to TRBD1. V dropped 6 bases and J dropped 7; count of bases not matched to a gene: 5. The germline CDR1 and CDR2 sequences are SEHNR and FQNEAQ (reference sequence). The CDR3 is made up of 13 amino acids.

In nucleotides, the CDR3 is TGTGCCAGCAGCTTAGGTGGCGGGAGTTTACCGAGGGATACGCAGTATTTT. It codes for CASSLGGGSLPRDTQYF. The chain is built from TRBV7-6 and TRBJ2-3; 7 bases fit TRBD2. The J segment lost 6 bases and the V segment lost 1 base, leaving 13 bases of the junction unmatched. CDR1 and CDR2 from the germline V gene are SGHVS and FNYEAQ. The CDR3 contains 17 residues.

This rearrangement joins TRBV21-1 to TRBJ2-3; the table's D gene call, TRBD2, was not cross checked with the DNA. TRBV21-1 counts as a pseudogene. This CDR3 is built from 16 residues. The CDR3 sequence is CASSKGSGGVTDTQYF. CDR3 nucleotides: TGTGCCAGCAGCAAAGGATCGGGCGGGGTCACAGATACGCAGTATTTT.

The CDR3, as DNA: TGTGCCAGTAGCCTCCTAGCGGGAGGGGACTACGAGCAGTACTTC. Encoded protein: CASSLLAGGDYEQYF. V and J are TRBV19 and TRBJ2-7, with 12 bases aligning to TRBD2. Germline loops: CDR1 LNHDA, CDR2 SQIVND (reference sequence). The V segment lost 6 bases and the J segment 3 bases; nucleotides outside the gene matches: 6. This CDR3 spans 15 amino acids.

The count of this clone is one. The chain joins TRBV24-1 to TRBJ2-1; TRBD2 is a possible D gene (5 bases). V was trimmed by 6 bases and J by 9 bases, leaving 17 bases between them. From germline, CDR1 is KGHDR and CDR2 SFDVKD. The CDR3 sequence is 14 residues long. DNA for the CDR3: TGTGCCACCAGTTTTCGTGGGAGTGGTAGTGAGCAGTTCTTC. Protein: CATSFRGSGSEQFF.

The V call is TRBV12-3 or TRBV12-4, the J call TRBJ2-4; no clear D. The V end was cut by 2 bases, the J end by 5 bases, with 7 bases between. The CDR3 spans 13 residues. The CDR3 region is CASSLNSQNIQYF. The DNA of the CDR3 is TGTGCCAGCAGTTTAAACAGTCAAAACATTCAGTACTTC.

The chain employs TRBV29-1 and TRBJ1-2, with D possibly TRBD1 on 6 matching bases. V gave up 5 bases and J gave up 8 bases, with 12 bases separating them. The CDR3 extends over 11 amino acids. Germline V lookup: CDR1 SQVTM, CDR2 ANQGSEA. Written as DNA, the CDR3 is TGCAGCGTTAAACAGGGTGGAGGCTACACCTTC. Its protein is CSVKQGGGYTF. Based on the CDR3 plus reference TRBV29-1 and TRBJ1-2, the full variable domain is SAVISQKPSRDICQRGTSLTIQCQVDSQVTMMFWYRQQPGQSLTLIATANQGSEATYESGFVIDKFPISRPNLTFSTLTVSNMSPEDSSIYLCSVKQGGGYTFGSGTRLTVV.

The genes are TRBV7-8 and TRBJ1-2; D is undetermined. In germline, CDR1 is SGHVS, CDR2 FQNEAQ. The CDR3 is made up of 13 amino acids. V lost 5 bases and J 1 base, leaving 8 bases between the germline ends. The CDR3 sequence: CASSADINYGYTF. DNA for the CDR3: TGTGCCAGCAGCGCCGACATTAACTATGGCTACACCTTC.

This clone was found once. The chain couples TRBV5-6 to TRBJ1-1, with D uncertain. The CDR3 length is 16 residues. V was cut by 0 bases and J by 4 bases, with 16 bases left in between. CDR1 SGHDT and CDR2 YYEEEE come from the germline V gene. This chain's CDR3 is CASSLDRPIMSTEAFF. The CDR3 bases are TGTGCCAGCAGCTTGGATCGTCCTATAATGAGCACTGAAGCTTTCTTT.

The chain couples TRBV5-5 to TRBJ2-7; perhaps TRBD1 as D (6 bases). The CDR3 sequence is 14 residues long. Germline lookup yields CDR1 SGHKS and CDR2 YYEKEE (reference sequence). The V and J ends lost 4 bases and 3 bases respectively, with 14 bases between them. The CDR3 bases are TGTGCCAGCAGCGATCCGGGACACCTCTACGAGCAGTACTTC. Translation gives CASSDPGHLYEQYF.